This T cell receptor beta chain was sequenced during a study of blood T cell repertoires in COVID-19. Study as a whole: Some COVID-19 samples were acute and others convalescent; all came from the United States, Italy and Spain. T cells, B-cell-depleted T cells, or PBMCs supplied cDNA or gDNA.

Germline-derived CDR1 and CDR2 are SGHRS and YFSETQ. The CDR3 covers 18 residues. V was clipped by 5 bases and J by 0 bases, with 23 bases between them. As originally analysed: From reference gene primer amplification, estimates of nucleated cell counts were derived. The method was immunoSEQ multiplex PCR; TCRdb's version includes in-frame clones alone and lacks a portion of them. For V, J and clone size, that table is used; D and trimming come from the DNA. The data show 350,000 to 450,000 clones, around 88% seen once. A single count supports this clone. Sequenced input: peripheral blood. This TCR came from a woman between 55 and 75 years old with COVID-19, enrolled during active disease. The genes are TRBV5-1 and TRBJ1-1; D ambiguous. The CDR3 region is CASRRYVGGGQMNTEAFF. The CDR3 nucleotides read TGCGCCAGCAGGAGGTACGTCGGTGGCGGGCAAATGAACACTGAAGCTTTCTTT.